This is a list of T cell receptor beta chains from one sample in a study of graft-versus-host responses after intestinal transplantation. This table comes from immunoSEQ multiplex PCR, and its TCRdb copy is limited to in-frame clones, with some not included. Of fewer than 8,500 clones listed, 97% are singletons. The sequencing here drew on PBMCs, taken 23 days after intestinal transplant. The source is a human patient who received an intestinal transplant, so some T cells may come from the graft donor. CDR3s include the opening cysteine and the closing phenylalanine or tryptophan. The D gene is left open where the match is weak. Size tells how often a clone was seen (once, few, many) or the class of an expanded clone, and some rows leave it out.

clone size	J gene	V gene	D gene	CDR3 protein	CDR3 DNA
NA	TRBJ2-7	TRBV11-3	TRBD1	CASSLPHRTGPYEQYF	TGTGCCAGCAGCTTACCCCATCGGACAGGGCCCTACGAGCAGTACTTC
NA	TRBJ2-7	TRBV5-4	NA	CASSLRQELSYEQYF	TGTGCCAGCAGCCTTCGACAGGAGCTATCCTACGAGCAGTACTTC
NA	TRBJ2-5	TRBV28	NA	CASSSRGDQETQYF	TGTGCCAGCAGTTCCAGGGGGGACCAAGAGACCCAGTACTTC
NA	TRBJ2-7	TRBV14	NA	CASSQDHSAYEQYF	TGTGCCAGCAGCCAAGATCACAGTGCCTACGAGCAGTACTTC
NA	TRBJ2-3	TRBV10-3	NA	CAISEPPGLGTDTQYF	TGTGCCATCAGCGAACCCCCGGGACTCGGCACAGATACGCAGTATTTT
NA	TRBJ2-7	TRBV2	TRBD1	CAIEGDSPYEQYF	TGTGCCATCGAAGGGGACAGCCCCTACGAGCAGTACTTC
NA	TRBJ2-2	TRBV27	TRBD2	CASSLPWTSGRDLGGELFF	TGTGCCAGCAGTTTACCTTGGACTAGCGGGAGGGACTTAGGAGGGGAGCTGTTTTTT
NA	TRBJ2-3	TRBV5-5	TRBD1	CASSLALGQGTDTQYF	TGTGCCAGCAGCTTGGCCTTGGGACAGGGCACAGATACGCAGTATTTT
NA	TRBJ1-4	TRBV2	NA	CASSEPLEKLFF	TGTGCCAGCAGTGAACCCCTTGAAAAACTGTTTTTT
NA	TRBJ2-7	TRBV6-5	NA	CASSYGTLFYEQYF	TGTGCCAGCAGTTACGGGACTCTGTTCTACGAGCAGTACTTC
NA	TRBJ2-5	TRBV18	TRBD1	CASSTGLGQLVETQYF	TGTGCCAGCTCAACAGGCCTGGGACAGCTCGTGGAGACCCAGTACTTC
NA	TRBJ2-4	TRBV7-9	NA	CASSPQGQLAKNIQYF	TGTGCCAGCAGCCCTCAGGGACAACTAGCCAAAAACATTCAGTACTTC
NA	TRBJ1-1	TRBV27	NA	CASSFNWGNTEAFF	TGTGCCAGCAGTTTTAATTGGGGGAACACTGAAGCTTTCTTT
NA	TRBJ1-3	TRBV28	NA	CASSPRGAHFQSSGNTIYF	TGTGCCAGCAGCCCGCGGGGGGCCCACTTCCAAAGCTCTGGAAACACCATATATTTT
NA	TRBJ1-5	TRBV7-8	TRBD1	CASSLSPGQGNSNQPQHF	TGTGCCAGCAGCCTTAGTCCCGGACAGGGGAATAGCAATCAGCCCCAGCATTTT
NA	TRBJ2-7	TRBV15	TRBD2	CATSRVSASGRFEQYF	TGTGCCACCAGCAGAGTCTCGGCTAGCGGGAGATTCGAGCAGTACTTC
NA	TRBJ2-7	TRBV4-2	TRBD2	CASSQDPAGDEQYF	TGTGCCAGCAGCCAAGATCCAGCGGGGGACGAGCAGTACTTC
NA	TRBJ1-1	TRBV15	TRBD1	CATSRETGEITEAFF	TGTGCCACCAGCAGAGAAACAGGGGAGATCACTGAAGCTTTCTTT
NA	TRBJ2-7	TRBV30	NA	CAWSVLTGSSYEQYF	TGTGCCTGGAGTGTACTGACAGGTAGCTCCTACGAGCAGTACTTC
NA	TRBJ2-7	TRBV10-3	NA	CAISLDSLEEQYF	TGTGCCATCAGCCTGGACTCCCTTGAGGAGCAGTACTTC
NA	TRBJ2-7	TRBV5-1	NA	CASSLPGHPEQYF	TGCGCCAGCAGCTTGCCGGGACATCCCGAGCAGTACTTC
NA	TRBJ2-5	TRBV5-6	NA	CASSFGGRETQYF	TGTGCCAGCAGCTTTGGGGGTCGAGAGACCCAGTACTTC
NA	TRBJ2-7	TRBV19	NA	CASSLDWSTYEQYF	TGTGCCAGTAGTCTGGACTGGTCAACCTACGAGCAGTACTTC
NA	TRBJ1-4	TRBV4-1	NA	CASSQDRTDATNEKLFF	TGCGCCAGCAGCCAAGATCGGACCGATGCAACTAATGAAAAACTGTTTTTT
NA	TRBJ2-1	TRBV10-3	TRBD2	CAIRVGGRPYNEQFF	TGTGCCATCAGGGTTGGCGGGAGACCCTACAATGAGCAGTTCTTC
NA	TRBJ2-7	TRBV7-9	TRBD2	CASSPRPETSGYEQYF	TGTGCCAGCAGCCCTAGGCCCGAGACTAGCGGGTACGAGCAGTACTTC
once	TRBJ1-1	TRBV7-2	TRBD1	CASSLGTGLNTEAFF	TGTGCCAGCAGCTTGGGGACAGGGTTGAACACTGAAGCTTTCTTT
once	TRBJ2-1	TRBV14	TRBD2	CASSRRHSGTVNEQFF	TGTGCCAGCAGCCGTCGCCATAGCGGGACCGTTAATGAGCAGTTCTTC
NA	TRBJ1-5	TRBV27	TRBD1	CASSSQGAGQPQHF	TGTGCCAGCAGTTCTCAGGGGGCCGGACAGCCCCAGCATTTT
NA	TRBJ1-1	TRBV27	NA	CASSTPRGSNTEAFF	TGTGCCAGCAGTACCCCCCGAGGCAGTAACACTGAAGCTTTCTTT
NA	TRBJ2-1	TRBV10-3	NA	CASTGSHNEQFF	TGTGCCAGCACGGGGTCTCACAATGAGCAGTTCTTC
NA	TRBJ1-5	TRBV27	TRBD1	CASSFNGQDQPQHF	TGTGCCAGCAGTTTCAACGGACAGGACCAGCCCCAGCATTTT
once	TRBJ2-7	TRBV19	NA	CASSIVGQNSYEQYF	TGTGCCAGTAGTATAGTTGGTCAGAATTCCTACGAGCAGTACTTC
NA	TRBJ1-5	TRBV27	NA	CASGLLESQPQHF	TGTGCCAGCGGCCTACTTGAGAGTCAGCCCCAGCATTTT
NA	TRBJ2-7	TRBV20-1	NA	CSAPDLYEQYF	TGCAGTGCTCCCGACTTGTACGAGCAGTACTTC
NA	TRBJ1-1	TRBV10-3	TRBD1	CAIKGQGNTEAFF	TGTGCCATCAAGGGACAGGGCAACACTGAAGCTTTCTTT
NA	TRBJ2-2	TRBV7-9	TRBD1	CASRPRQGTEGELFF	TGTGCCAGCAGGCCTCGACAGGGCACAGAGGGGGAGCTGTTTTTT
NA	TRBJ1-1	TRBV30	NA	CAWSVQGEAFF	TGTGCCTGGAGTGTACAAGGAGAAGCTTTCTTT
NA	TRBJ1-1	TRBV6-5	NA	CASSNSGYTEAFF	TGTGCCAGCAGTAACTCGGGGTACACTGAAGCTTTCTTT
NA	TRBJ2-1	TRBV9	TRBD1	CASSVARDRTSYNEQFF	TGTGCCAGCAGCGTAGCAAGGGACAGGACCTCCTACAATGAGCAGTTCTTC
NA	TRBJ2-2	TRBV19	TRBD2	CASSVASGVNTGELFF	TGTGCCAGTAGTGTCGCTAGCGGGGTTAACACCGGGGAGCTGTTTTTT